These 7 T cell receptor beta chains were all obtained from the same sample, sequenced in a study of OX40 agonist ivuxolimab in advanced cancers. The method behind the library was the immunoSEQ multiplex PCR assay. Entries here come from immuneACCESS through TCRdb and include only in-frame sequences with V and J called. Some clones fail to appear in such tables; in the studies checked, an unresolved V gene covers under half of the shortfall, and the cause of the remainder is unknown. The sample table records approximately 58,000 clones; around 80% of these occur just once. Around 2.1% of the sample is held by the ten biggest clonotypes. The sample in question was CD4+ or CD8+ T cells sorted from blood, obtained in a trial of the OX40 agonist ivuxolimab. The source of these receptors is an adult with an advanced solid tumor such as melanoma, head and neck, liver or kidney cancer.

This chain links TRBV5-8 with TRBJ2-2; weak D call: TRBD1 (5 bases). V was cut by 4 bases and J by 2 bases, with 18 bases left in between. Germline-derived CDR1 and CDR2 are SGHTS and YDEGEE. This CDR3 is built from 17 residues. CDR3 residues: CASSPPQGKYNTGELFF. Written as DNA, the CDR3 is TGTGCCAGCAGCCCGCCTCAGGGAAAATATAACACCGGGGAGCTGTTTTTT.

This chain links TRBV7-9 with TRBJ1-4, with no clear D. V dropped 8 bases and J dropped 3 bases, with 10 bases sitting between them. The CDR3 covers 13 residues. Germline V gene data show CDR1 as SEHNR and CDR2 as FQNEAQ (reference sequence). The CDR3 reads CASRRSANEKLFF. CDR3 in DNA: TGTGCCAGCCGCCGGTCAGCTAATGAAAAACTGTTTTTT.

The chain uses TRBV30 and TRBJ1-2; no clear D. Germline CDR1 reads GTSNPN; CDR2 reads SVGIG (reference sequence). The CDR3 extends over 11 amino acids. V was clipped by 3 bases and J by 1 base, with 3 bases between them. The CDR3 protein is CAWRVNYGYTF. In nucleotides, the CDR3 is TGTGCCTGGAGAGTTAACTATGGCTACACCTTC.

The chain has TRBV23-1 and TRBJ2-7; 7 positions agree with TRBD1. TRBV23-1 is designated an ORF whose function remains uncertain. There are 17 residues in the CDR3. The V gene end was trimmed by 3 bases and the J gene end by 7 bases; junction bases not matched to a gene: 18. CDR3 nucleotides: TGCGCCAGCAGTCAGCCCCGCGACAGGGTGGATCCTAGAGAGCAGTACTTC. The encoded protein is CASSQPRDRVDPREQYF.

CDR3 region: CASSRRTSGYQNEQFF. The CDR3 coding sequence is TGTGCCAGCAGCCGGCGGACTAGCGGTTACCAGAATGAGCAGTTCTTC. The gene calls are TRBV4-2 and TRBJ2-1; TRBD2 matches at 10 bases. Germline V gene data show CDR1 as LGHNA and CDR2 as YNFKEQ. The CDR3 spans 16 residues. The trim removed 4 bases at V and 7 bases at J, leaving 10 bases unmatched.

This chain links TRBV10-2 with TRBJ2-1; D unresolved. This CDR3 has 13 residues. V was cut by 7 bases and J by 8 bases, with 15 bases left in between. Germline assignment: CDR1 WSHSY and CDR2 SAAADI. The CDR3 reads CASNTGTGDEQFF. DNA for the CDR3: TGCGCCAGCAATACCGGAACCGGCGATGAGCAGTTCTTC.

The chain employs TRBV6-1 and TRBJ2-1; TRBD1 agrees at 8 bases. Looked up from germline, CDR1 is MNHNS and CDR2 is SASEGT. This CDR3 has 12 amino acids. The V segment lost 5 bases and the J segment 9 bases; nucleotides outside the gene matches: 3. The CDR3: CASSRTGGEQFF. The CDR3 DNA follows: TGTGCCAGCAGTCGCACAGGGGGTGAGCAGTTCTTC.